Listed below are T cell receptor beta chains from one sample, sequenced in a study of T cells in Graves' hyperthyroidism and ophthalmopathy. MiXCR, run by TCRdb on the multiplex PCR reads, gives a single entry per CDR3 protein. The sample has roughly 260,000 distinct CDR3 sequences, roughly 15% seen once; the top ten hold 13%. Sequencing was performed on blood. The receptors were gathered from a woman aged 35 to 49 with Graves' hyperthyroidism that later progressed to Graves' ophthalmopathy. The CDR3 runs from the conserved cysteine through the conserved F or W. The order of the fields is D gene, clone size, J gene, V gene, CDR3 DNA, CDR3 protein. The D gene is left open where the match is weak. Clone size is stated in some rows and not others, as once, few, many or a class when expanded.

TRBD2 | . | TRBJ2-1 | TRBV7-9 | TGTGCCAGCAGCCCACTAGCGGGCCTAAGCTCCTACAATGAGCAGTTCTTC | CASSPLAGLSSYNEQFF
. | many | TRBJ2-1 | TRBV3-1 | TGTGCCAGCAGCGTTCAGGGGGGATCATCCTACAATGAGCAGTTCTTC | CASSVQGGSSYNEQFF
. | many | TRBJ1-2 | TRBV20-1 | TGCAGTGCTAGAAACAGGGCATTCTACTATGGCTACACCTTC | CSARNRAFYYGYTF
. | many | TRBJ2-2 | TRBV19 | TGTGCATCATGTCTAGGGGTCGACACCGGGGAGCTGTTTTTT | CASCLGVDTGELFF
. | . | TRBJ2-1 | TRBV28 | TGTGCCAGCGAAGAGTCTTCAGAACGGGTGTTCTTC | CASEESSERVFF
. | many | TRBJ1-2 | TRBV20-1 | TGCAGTGCTAGAGATCGCTGGACTAACTATGGCTACACCTTC | CSARDRWTNYGYTF
TRBD1 | many | TRBJ2-7 | TRBV19 | TGTGCCAGTAGTATCGGACAGGGGTCCTACGAGCAGTACTTC | CASSIGQGSYEQYF
TRBD1 | many | TRBJ2-1 | TRBV7-9 | TGTGCCAGCAGCTTATACGAGGGGGCGCAGAATGAGCAGTTCTTC | CASSLYEGAQNEQFF
. | many | TRBJ1-6 | TRBV3-1 | TGTGCCAGCAGCCAAGATCTGAGTGCACCCCTCCACTTT | CASSQDLSAPLHF
TRBD1 | . | TRBJ1-5 | TRBV11-2 | TGTGCCAGAAACCGGGACAGGCGAAAAAATAGCAATCAGCCCCAGCATTTT | CARNRDRRKNSNQPQHF
TRBD1 | . | TRBJ2-3 | TRBV28 | TGTGCCAGCAGCCAAATCCTCAGGGGGCGAGCAGATACGCAGTATTTT | CASSQILRGRADTQYF
. | many | TRBJ2-7 | TRBV2 | TGTGCCAGCCTCGCCGGTCCGGCCTACGAGCAGTACTTC | CASLAGPAYEQYF
. | . | TRBJ2-7 | TRBV5-4 | TGTGCCAGCAGCGAGGACTTCGGGGACTACGAGCAGTACTTC | CASSEDFGDYEQYF
. | . | TRBJ2-1 | TRBV6-2/TRBV6-3 | TGTGCCAGCACGGAGTCTGGTGAGCAGTTCTTC | CASTESGEQFF
TRBD1 | many | TRBJ1-6 | TRBV27 | TGTGCCAGCAGTTTTCACAGGGGGCTGTATAATTCACCCCTCCACTTT | CASSFHRGLYNSPLHF
. | many | TRBJ1-3 | TRBV6-1 | TGTGCCAGCAGAACCTCCCAGTTCTCTGGAAACACCATATATTTT | CASRTSQFSGNTIYF
. | . | TRBJ2-2 | TRBV4-1 | TGCGCCAGCAGCCGAATGCCATCCGCCCCCCGTCTTTCCCGCACCGGGGAGCTGTTTTTT | CASSRMPSAPRLSRTGELFF
TRBD2 | . | TRBJ2-7 | TRBV28 | TGTGCCAGCAGTCAAGGGACTAGCGGGATCTACGAGCAGTACTTC | CASSQGTSGIYEQYF
. | many | TRBJ2-7 | TRBV29-1 | TGCAGCGTTGACGCGGGAACCTCCGAGCAGTACTTC | CSVDAGTSEQYF
TRBD1 | many | TRBJ2-1 | TRBV6-5 | TGTGCCAGCAGTTACCAGACAGGGACCCCTAATGAGCAGTTCTTC | CASSYQTGTPNEQFF
. | many | TRBJ1-6 | TRBV7-6 | TGTGCCAGCAGCTTGGGGGTGAGCAATTCACCCCTCCACTTT | CASSLGVSNSPLHF
. | many | TRBJ2-7 | TRBV20-1 | TGCAGTGCTAGAGATGGAGGGGGCCTTCTCCACGAGCAGTACTTC | CSARDGGGLLHEQYF
. | many | TRBJ2-1 | TRBV5-1 | TGCGCCAGCAGCTTGGGTCCTAGGGATGAGCAGTTCTTC | CASSLGPRDEQFF
. | many | TRBJ1-2 | TRBV12-3/TRBV12-4 | TGTGCCAGCAGTTTCGTCGTGGGAAAGGGCAACTATGGCTACACCTTC | CASSFVVGKGNYGYTF
. | . | TRBJ2-2 | TRBV6-2/TRBV6-3 | TGTGCCTGCAGTCGTGGACCCGCTTCGAACACCGGGGAGCTGTTTTTT | CACSRGPASNTGELFF
. | many | TRBJ1-2 | TRBV7-2 | TGTGCCAGCAGCCCAACATACGGGGTGACGAACTATGGCTACACCTTC | CASSPTYGVTNYGYTF
TRBD2 | many | TRBJ2-3 | TRBV20-1 | TGCAGTGCGACCGGGACTAGCGGTAGCACAGATACGCAGTATTTT | CSATGTSGSTDTQYF
TRBD2 | . | TRBJ2-3 | TRBV4-2 | TGTGCCAGCAGCCCGGGACTAGCGGGTTTCACAGATACGCAGTATTTT | CASSPGLAGFTDTQYF
TRBD1 | many | TRBJ2-7 | TRBV4-1 | TGCGCCAGCAGCCAATTACCTGGACAGGGGGGAGAGCAGTACTTC | CASSQLPGQGGEQYF
. | many | TRBJ1-3 | TRBV12-3/TRBV12-4 | TGTGCCAGCAGTTTCGGGCTCTCTGGAAACACCATATATTTT | CASSFGLSGNTIYF
. | . | TRBJ1-1 | TRBV28 | TGTGCCACCAGTTCCTTTCGGCCTCGGACATCAAACACTGAAGCTTTCTTT | CATSSFRPRTSNTEAFF
TRBD2 | few | TRBJ2-5 | TRBV29-1 | TGCAGCGTTGAAGAAGGAGTAGCGGGAGATTTACGCGGTACCCAGTACTTC | CSVEEGVAGDLRGTQYF
TRBD1 | many | TRBJ2-2 | TRBV28 | TGTGCCAGCAGTTCCTCCGGGACAGGCCTTCTAAGGACCGGGGAGCTGTTTTTT | CASSSSGTGLLRTGELFF
TRBD1 | many | TRBJ1-2 | TRBV7-9 | TGTGCCAGCAGCTTAAATGGACTCGGTAGGGACAGCTATGGCTACACCTTC | CASSLNGLGRDSYGYTF
. | few | TRBJ2-7 | TRBV6-5 | TGTGCCAGCAGTTACCGGGTCCTGCCGGGATTCCCCTACGAGCAGTACTTC | CASSYRVLPGFPYEQYF
. | many | TRBJ2-1 | TRBV28 | TGTGCCAGCTGGAAGGAGACTAGGAATGAGCAGTTCTTC | CASWKETRNEQFF
TRBD1 | . | TRBJ2-1 | TRBV28 | TGTGCCAGCACACCGGCCGGGACAGGGATCGGCAATGAGCAGTTCTTC | CASTPAGTGIGNEQFF
TRBD2 | many | TRBJ2-1 | TRBV6-1 | TGTGCCAGCAGGGCAACGGGGACTATGTTAGACAATGAGCAGTTCTTC | CASRATGTMLDNEQFF